This is a list of T cell receptor beta chains from one sample in a study of blood T cells in healthy people across ages. Via MiXCR, TCRdb re-called the 5' RACE reads, giving one row per CDR3 protein. Here the sample spans more than 650,000 distinct CDR3 sequences, approximately 21% being singletons. The sequencing input was blood. The receptors here all came from a man between 65 and 85 years old in good health. CDR3s leave out the opening cysteine and the closing phenylalanine or tryptophan.

>TRBV20-1|TRBJ1-2
SAMTGGNYGYT
>TRBV5-1|TRBJ2-1
ASSTSGTVNEQF
>TRBV21-1|NA
ASSKKWGLEENEQF
>TRBV20-1|NA
SARDPRGRETQY
>TRBV7-2|TRBJ2-3
ASSSLAGDQGY
>TRBV19|TRBJ1-5
ASRRGGKQPQH
>TRBV28|TRBJ2-7
ASRTRSSYEQY
>TRBV14|TRBJ2-3
ASSQRNGFLSTDTQY
>TRBV29-1|TRBJ1-4
SVFGQRNEKLF
>TRBV5-6|TRBJ2-5
ASSVTGGSLSETQY
>TRBV5-6|TRBJ1-1
ASSWDRRWDGAF
>TRBV18|TRBJ2-5
ASSSYGETQY
>TRBV29-1|TRBJ2-3
SVTRVAAGTDTQY
>TRBV3-1|TRBJ2-5
ASSQEWPTYQETQY
>TRBV7-3|TRBJ1-2
ASSPPDRFYGYT
>TRBV30|TRBJ1-2
AWSPGSANYGYT
>TRBV6-4|TRBJ2-1
ASRRSGGADNEQF
>TRBV18|TRBJ2-1
ASSPGQDEQF
>TRBV4-1|TRBJ1-2
ASSQQEGLSYGYT
>TRBV6-6|TRBJ1-2
ASSSQASNYGYT
>TRBV6-5|TRBJ1-4
ASSYSGVRNEKLF
>TRBV7-9|TRBJ2-5
ASRSRMGETQY
>TRBV7-9|TRBJ1-4
ASSLGSRALF
>TRBV29-1|NA
SAILAGGMNEQF
>TRBV7-9|TRBJ2-5
ASSSRGGETQY
>TRBV2|TRBJ2-1
ASAPRGFSNNEQF
>TRBV7-2|TRBJ2-1
ASSLGTSAYNEQF
>TRBV3-1|TRBJ2-1
ASSDRQVSYNEQF
>TRBV20-1|TRBJ1-4
SARVRGSYEKLF
>TRBV29-1|TRBJ1-2
SAEGQGIVGYT
>TRBV18|TRBJ1-1
ASSPSGDRKAF
>TRBV7-8|TRBJ2-5
ASSQGLLGPQY
>TRBV7-8|TRBJ2-1
ASSLGLAVSYNEQF